Shown below are 30 T cell receptor beta chains from a single sample sequenced in a study of shared clonotypes between healthy human individuals. Libraries were prepared by immunoSEQ multiplex PCR; TCRdb keeps only in-frame clonotypes and omits some of them. The sample shows more than 400,000 clones, roughly 80% of them seen only once. Input material: PBMCs. These receptors originate from a woman aged 40 to 49 in good health. Some clones in this sample may be carry-over from other donors' samples.

The chain couples TRBV7-3 to TRBJ2-3, with 7 bases fitting TRBD2. The V and J ends lost 4 bases and 1 base, in that order; junction bases with no gene match: 11. The CDR3 has 17 amino acids. Germline CDR1 reads SGHTA; CDR2 reads FQGTGA. CDR3: CASSYLSAGLGTDTQYF. Written as DNA, the CDR3 is TGTGCCAGCAGCTATCTATCAGCGGGATTAGGCACAGATACGCAGTATTTT. The entire variable domain, with the rest obtained from reference TRBV7-3 and TRBJ2-3, is as follows: GAGVSQTPSNKVTEKGKYVELRCDPISGHTALYWYRQSLGQGPEFLIYFQGTGAADDSGLPNDRFFAVRPEGSVSTLKIQRTERGDSAVYLCASSYLSAGLGTDTQYFGPGTRLTVL.

This clone occurred once. This chain links TRBV7-9 with TRBJ2-2; 15 positions agree with TRBD2. V gave up 4 bases and J gave up 4 bases; unmatched junction bases: 4. The germline CDR1 and CDR2 sequences are SEHNR and FQNEAQ (reference sequence). The CDR3 runs to 17 residues. This CDR3 is CASSSRGLAGGTGELFF. In DNA form, the CDR3 reads TGTGCCAGCAGCTCCCGGGGACTAGCGGGAGGCACCGGGGAGCTGTTTTTT.

The chain recombines TRBV2 with TRBJ2-3, with D perhaps TRBD1 (5 bases). Germline-derived CDR1 and CDR2 are SNHLY and FYNNEI. CDR3 length: 13 residues. With 7 bases removed from V and 1 base from J, the gap between germline ends came to 9 bases. The CDR3 loop is CASNPGRTDTQYF. For the CDR3, the DNA is TGTGCCAGCAATCCAGGGCGCACAGATACGCAGTATTTT.

The J gene is TRBJ2-5, the V gene TRBV6-1, with 10 bases aligning to TRBD2. V lost 0 bases to trimming and J lost 5 bases; unmatched junction nucleotides: 6. This CDR3 contains 16 residues. The V gene's germline CDR1 is MNHNS and CDR2 SASEGT. The CDR3 nucleotides are TGTGCCAGCAGTGAAGCCTGGGCAGCGGGAGGGGAGACCCAGTACTTC. The encoded protein is CASSEAWAAGGETQYF.

The rearrangement joins TRBV9 to TRBJ2-7, with TRBD1 as a possible D gene (5 bases). Germline V CDR1 and CDR2: SGDLS, YYNGEE. Trimming took 4 bases from V and 0 from J, leaving 8 bases between them. This CDR3 has 13 amino acids. CDR3 in amino acids: CASSLRDSYEQYF. The CDR3 nucleotides read TGTGCCAGCAGCCTCAGGGACTCCTACGAGCAGTACTTC.

This clone has more than one count but fewer than ten. The chain joins TRBV5-4 to TRBJ2-1; unclear D gene. The CDR3 contains 14 residues. Trimming stripped 1 base from V and 0 bases from J, with 5 bases between. In germline, CDR1 is SGHNT, CDR2 YYREEE (reference sequence). The chain's CDR3 is CASSLIGSYNEQFF. In nucleotides, the CDR3 is TGTGCCAGCAGCTTGATCGGCTCCTACAATGAGCAGTTCTTC.

The chain carries TRBV7-9 and TRBJ1-6, with 7 positions matching TRBD1. The CDR3 sequence is 15 residues long. The germline gives CDR1 SEHNR, CDR2 FQNEAQ (reference sequence). With 5 bases clipped from V and 7 bases from J, the junction kept 8 bases outside the gene matches. The CDR3 is CASSLTGAPNSPLHF. The CDR3 nucleotides are TGTGCCAGCAGCCTTACAGGGGCCCCGAATTCACCCCTCCACTTT. Together with reference TRBV7-9 and TRBJ1-6, the CDR3 gives the full variable domain: DTGVSQNPRHKITKRGQNVTFRCDPISEHNRLYWYRQTLGQGPEFLTYFQNEAQLEKSRLLSDRFSAERPKGSFSTLEIQRTEQGDSAMYLCASSLTGAPNSPLHFGNGTRLTVT.

V usage is TRBV28 and J usage is TRBJ2-5; 9 nucleotides align to TRBD2. Germline CDR1 MDHEN, CDR2 SYDVKM. The CDR3 runs 14 residues. V was clipped by 10 bases and J by 2 bases; unmatched bases: 8. The CDR3: CAIGASGVQETQYF. In DNA form, the CDR3 reads TGTGCCATCGGGGCTAGCGGGGTACAAGAGACCCAGTACTTC.

V and J are TRBV5-1 and TRBJ2-2, with 9 nucleotides matching TRBD2. The CDR3 extends over 15 amino acids. Germline V gene sequence: CDR1 SGHRS, CDR2 YFSETQ. V dropped 0 bases and J dropped 8; count of bases not matched to a gene: 5. The CDR3 sequence: CASSLAVAGVGELFF. CDR3 coding DNA: TGCGCCAGCAGCTTGGCGGTAGCGGGAGTGGGGGAGCTGTTTTTT.

This clone appeared a few times. V and J are TRBV7-4 and TRBJ2-7; no clear D. The CDR3 totals 17 residues. Trimming took off 0 bases at V and 0 bases at J, with 15 bases between the two ends. CDR1 is SGHVT, CDR2 SQSDAQ, per germline. CDR3: CASSLAKIQESSYEQYF. In DNA form, the CDR3 reads TGTGCCAGCAGCTTAGCGAAGATTCAGGAGAGCTCCTACGAGCAGTACTTC.

This clone has only a few counts. The genes are TRBV13 and TRBJ1-2, with 12 bases that match TRBD1. CDR3 length: 15 amino acids. V was clipped by 2 bases and J by 8 bases; unmatched bases: 6. Germline V gene data show CDR1 as PRHDT and CDR2 as FYEKMQ (reference sequence). Here the CDR3 DNA reads TGTGCCAGCAGCTTATGGGGACAGGGGGCGCGGGGCTACACCTTC. Amino acids: CASSLWGQGARGYTF.

The chain couples TRBV4-3 to TRBJ2-2; unclear D gene. The V end was cut by 2 bases, the J end by 8 bases, with 3 bases between. This CDR3 has 11 residues. Germline CDR1 LGHNA, CDR2 YSLEER. CDR3 in DNA: TGCGCCAGCAGCCAATTAGGGGAGCTGTTTTTT. It specifies CASSQLGELFF.

The chain combines TRBV29-1 with TRBJ2-7; D possibly corresponds to TRBD1 (6 bases). The CDR3 consists of 14 residues. Trimming cost V 4 bases and J 0 bases, with 13 bases left between them. Germline V gives CDR1 SQVTM, CDR2 ANQGSEA. This chain's CDR3 is CSVGTAGGSYEQYF. The CDR3 DNA follows: TGCAGCGTTGGGACAGCTGGGGGCTCCTACGAGCAGTACTTC.

This CDR3 is CASSLAIGRKETQYF. The DNA for the CDR3 is TGTGCCAGCAGCTTAGCGATTGGCAGGAAAGAGACCCAGTACTTC. The gene calls are TRBV7-2 and TRBJ2-5, with D unresolved. There are 15 residues in the CDR3. Trimming shortened V by 0 bases and J by 3 bases, and 11 bases separated the two germline ends. Germline V gene data show CDR1 as SGHTA and CDR2 as FQGNSA.

The gene calls are TRBV5-1 and TRBJ2-7; D perhaps matches TRBD2 (6 bases). V dropped 1 base and J dropped 2 bases, with 13 bases sitting between them. Germline loops: CDR1 SGHRS, CDR2 YFSETQ. The CDR3 loop spans 15 amino acids. The CDR3 protein is CASSLSGDPTYEQYF. CDR3 DNA sequence: TGCGCCAGCAGCTTGTCGGGGGATCCAACCTACGAGCAGTACTTC.

The V and J genes are TRBV7-9 and TRBJ2-7; the D is unclear. V lost 1 base and J lost 3, with 10 bases in between. The CDR3 consists of 14 residues. Germline-derived CDR1 and CDR2 are SEHNR and FQNEAQ (reference sequence). DNA for the CDR3: TGTGCCAGCAGCTTAGGTGCCTACAGCTACGAGCAGTACTTC. Translating gives CASSLGAYSYEQYF.

About this clone: Other DNA sequences of this sample code for an identical CDR3. The chain links TRBV30 to TRBJ2-2; D not certain. The CDR3 is 13 residues long. The germline V gene encodes CDR1 GTSNPN and CDR2 SVGIG (reference sequence). Trimming stripped 4 bases from V and 1 base from J, with 7 bases between. The CDR3 DNA reads as TGTGCCTGGAATCGGGTGAACACCGGGGAGCTGTTTTTT. Translated: CAWNRVNTGELFF. Drawing the rest from reference TRBV30 and TRBJ2-2, the complete variable domain is SQTIHQWPATLVQPVGSPLSLECTVEGTSNPNLYWYRQAAGRGLQLLFYSVGIGQISSEVPQNLSASRPQDRQFILSSKKLLLSDSGFYLCAWNRVNTGELFFGEGSRLTVL.

The rearrangement joins TRBV5-4 to TRBJ2-5, with 8 bases that match TRBD2. Germline V gives CDR1 SGHNT, CDR2 YYREEE (reference sequence). J gave up 11 bases and V 1 base, and 13 bases lay outside the gene matches. The CDR3 extends over 15 amino acids. Written as DNA, the CDR3 is TGTGCCAGCAGCTTGATTGGTGCGGGAGGCCGTGAGCAGTACTTC. It codes for CASSLIGAGGREQYF.

This clone was recorded a few times. This chain connects TRBV7-9 to TRBJ2-7; TRBD2 might be the D (5 bases). This CDR3 comprises 13 residues. Germline CDR1 and CDR2: SEHNR and FQNEAQ (reference sequence). V shed 4 bases and J shed 5 bases, with 12 bases lying between them. The CDR3 loop is CASSSGSWDEQYF. The CDR3 coding sequence is TGTGCCAGCAGCTCGGGATCTTGGGACGAGCAGTACTTC.

The chain uses TRBV5-1 and TRBJ2-5, with 8 bases matching TRBD2. The CDR3 sequence is 14 residues long. Germline lookup yields CDR1 SGHRS and CDR2 YFSETQ. V shed 6 bases, J shed 5 bases, and the junction held 9 bases outside the gene matches. CDR3 protein: CASNLGRGWETQYF. The DNA for the CDR3 is TGCGCCAGCAACCTCGGGAGGGGCTGGGAGACCCAGTACTTC.

The V call is TRBV12-5, the J call TRBJ2-3, with TRBD2 matching over 9 bases. The CDR3 runs 13 residues. V lost 4 bases, J lost 4 bases, and 0 bases stayed unmatched. The germline V gene has CDR1 LGHNT and CDR2 FRNRAP. CDR3 loop: CASGSSGADTQYF. The CDR3, as DNA: TGTGCTAGTGGTTCTAGCGGGGCAGATACGCAGTATTTT.

The chain joins TRBV2 to TRBJ2-1, with D possibly matching TRBD1 (6 bases). The V and J ends lost 7 bases and 2 bases respectively, with 9 bases between them. CDR1 is SNHLY and CDR2 is FYNNEI in the germline V gene. The CDR3 has 13 amino acids. The CDR3: CASMRDTYNEQFF. DNA for the CDR3: TGTGCCAGCATGAGGGACACCTACAATGAGCAGTTCTTC.

The chain recombines TRBV2 with TRBJ2-5; D assignment may be TRBD1 or TRBD2 (6 bases each). The CDR3 length is 16 residues. The germline V gene encodes CDR1 SNHLY and CDR2 FYNNEI. V lost 6 bases and J 1 base, leaving 18 bases between the germline ends. The CDR3 DNA follows: TGTGCCAGCAGGAGGGGCGGTGGGGGGCCCCAAGAGACCCAGTACTTC. This encodes CASRRGGGGPQETQYF.

As for this clone: An end of the junction does not agree with germline; a read error may underlie this. The V gene is TRBV7-2, the J gene TRBJ2-2; no clear D. Looked up from germline, CDR1 is SGHTA and CDR2 is FQGNSA. The length of the CDR3 is 15 residues. This CDR3 reads CASTLLGRQTGELFF. As DNA, the CDR3 is TGTGCCAGCACCTTACTCGGGCGTCAGACCGGGGAGCTGTTTTTT.

On this clone itself: This likely stems from a read error, as it lies one base from a far larger clone. Other DNA sequences in this specimen translate into the identical CDR3. The rearrangement uses TRBV29-1 and TRBJ1-5; tentative D call: TRBD1 (6 bases). Trimming took off 6 bases at V and 4 bases at J, with 13 bases between the two ends. Germline CDR1 reads SQVTM; CDR2 reads ANQGSEA. The CDR3 spans 13 residues. The CDR3: CSVAQGPNQPQHF. The CDR3 DNA sequence: TGCAGCGTCGCCCAGGGGCCAAATCAGCCCCAGCATTTT.

This clone was seen once. The V call is TRBV2, the J call TRBJ1-4; no firm D call. This CDR3 is 14 amino acids long. The germline V and J ends were trimmed by 2 bases and 8 bases, with 12 bases remaining between them. In germline, CDR1 is SNHLY, CDR2 FYNNEI. The CDR3 DNA sequence: TGTGCCAGCAGTGAATTGGCAGTGCGGGAAAAACTGTTTTTT. This encodes CASSELAVREKLFF.

This rearrangement joins TRBV2 to TRBJ1-5, with unresolved D. The germline gives CDR1 SNHLY, CDR2 FYNNEI. This CDR3 spans 13 amino acids. Trimming removed 6 bases from V and 7 bases from J, with 13 bases in between. The CDR3 protein is CASRQEVGQPQHF. CDR3 nucleotide sequence: TGTGCCAGCAGGCAGGAGGTCGGCCAGCCCCAGCATTTT.

V gene TRBV30 combines with J gene TRBJ1-3; D possibly corresponds to TRBD1 (5 bases). CDR3 size: 15 residues. Germline V lookup: CDR1 GTSNPN, CDR2 SVGIG (reference sequence). Between the trimmed V and J ends, which lost 8 bases and 3 bases, there was a span of 20 bases. The CDR3 nucleotides read TGTGCCCGATCTCACGGGGCAGCGCTTGGAAACACCATATATTTT. Residues: CARSHGAALGNTIYF.

V usage is TRBV28 and J usage is TRBJ1-1; D might be TRBD1 (6 bases). V was cut by 3 bases and J by 2 bases, with 16 bases left in between. The CDR3 is 16 amino acids. CDR1 and CDR2 from the germline V gene are MDHEN and SYDVKM. CDR3 protein: CASSFPSTGINTEAFF. Here the CDR3 DNA reads TGTGCCAGCAGTTTCCCCTCTACAGGGATTAACACTGAAGCTTTCTTT.

The gene calls are TRBV7-9 and TRBJ2-1; unclear D gene. The CDR3 spans 13 residues. V gave up 10 bases and J gave up 3 bases, with 13 bases separating them. Germline CDR1 SEHNR, CDR2 FQNEAQ (reference sequence). The CDR3 reads CATLGRYYNEQFF. In nucleotides, the CDR3 is TGTGCCACCCTGGGCAGGTACTACAATGAGCAGTTCTTC.